These 19 T cell receptor beta chains came from one sample sequenced in a study of early T cells in non-severe SARS-CoV-2 infection. TCRdb reprocessed the 5' RACE reads with MiXCR, giving one entry per CDR3 protein. The sample has approximately 70,000 distinct CDR3 sequences; about 13% are singletons. The source material was whole blood. These receptor sequences come from an adult who was a healthcare worker with PCR-confirmed SARS-CoV-2 infection or an uninfected control (not recorded which).

This clonotype was seen ten or more times. The rearrangement joins TRBV7-9 to TRBJ2-3, with TRBD2 matching over 16 bases. The CDR3 spans 19 residues. Per the germline V gene, CDR1 is SEHNR and CDR2 is FQNEAQ (reference sequence). V gave up 5 bases and J gave up 4 bases; unmatched junction bases: 12. The CDR3 spells CASSRVPGTSGRASDTQYF. Here the CDR3 DNA reads TGTGCCAGCAGCAGGGTACCTGGGACTAGCGGGAGGGCCTCAGATACGCAGTATTTT.

The gene calls are TRBV4-1 and TRBJ2-7, with a weak D call TRBD1 (6 bases). Per the germline V gene, CDR1 is MGHRA and CDR2 is YSYEKL. This CDR3 comprises 16 residues. With 5 bases removed from V and 6 bases from J, the gap between germline ends came to 23 bases. CDR3 sequence: CASSTDLTGIGGEQYF. CDR3 coding DNA: TGCGCCAGCAGCACGGACCTTACAGGGATCGGAGGCGAGCAGTACTTC.

In its sample, this clonotype was seen a few times. This chain joins TRBV20-1 and TRBJ2-1; 7 positions match TRBD2. CDR3 length: 14 residues. The V gene end was trimmed by 6 bases and the J gene end by 4 bases; junction bases not matched to a gene: 9. In germline, CDR1 is DFQATT, CDR2 SNEGSKA (reference sequence). This CDR3 is CSAPRLAMYNEQFF. CDR3 coding DNA: TGCAGTGCCCCTCGACTAGCAATGTACAATGAGCAGTTCTTC.

This clonotype was counted a few times. The chain is built from TRBV3-1 and TRBJ2-5; D uncertain. CDR3 size: 13 residues. Germline V CDR1 and CDR2: LGHDT, YNNKEL (reference sequence). Trimming removed 0 bases at V and 8 bases at J, with 10 bases between. The CDR3 DNA is TGTGCCAGCAGCCAAGATCTTCTGGGTACCCAGTACTTC. It specifies CASSQDLLGTQYF.

This clonotype has at least ten counts. The J gene is TRBJ2-2, the V gene TRBV19; 12 bases align to TRBD2. The CDR3 consists of 17 residues. Germline V gives CDR1 LNHDA, CDR2 SQIVND (reference sequence). V trimming: 8 bases; J trimming: 4 bases; junction bases outside the gene matches: 11. The CDR3, as DNA: TGTGCCAGTCCCTTCCGGGCTAGCGGGAGGGTCACCGGGGAGCTGTTTTTT. Translation gives CASPFRASGRVTGELFF.

The rearrangement joins TRBV6-1 to TRBJ1-2, with no clear D. Germline CDR1 reads MNHNS; CDR2 reads SASEGT. The CDR3 runs to 13 residues. V was pared by 0 bases and J by 4 bases, with 6 bases between. The CDR3: CASSEAKRYGYTF. CDR3 DNA: TGTGCCAGCAGTGAAGCAAAGCGCTATGGCTACACCTTC.

The chain has TRBV29-1 and TRBJ1-3; D is undetermined. Germline assignment: CDR1 SQVTM and CDR2 ANQGSEA. The CDR3 runs to 12 residues. The V gene lost 3 bases and the J gene lost 4 bases, with 7 bases spanning the gap. The CDR3 sequence: CSVDAGGNTIYF. CDR3 bases: TGCAGCGTTGATGCGGGGGGAAACACCATATATTTT.

The chain is built from TRBV12-3 or TRBV12-4 and TRBJ1-4; TRBD1 agrees at 10 bases. This CDR3 comprises 14 residues. The V segment lost 5 bases and the J segment 5 bases; nucleotides outside the gene matches: 2. The CDR3 protein is CASSPGQGNEKLFF. The DNA for the CDR3 is TGTGCCAGCAGTCCGGGACAGGGGAATGAAAAACTGTTTTTT.

Comments on this clonotype: A much larger clone sits a single nucleotide away, making a read error possible. The CDR3 loop is CASSLGPTDMQYF. The CDR3 coding sequence is TGTGCCAGCAGCTTAGGCCCGACAGATATGCAGTATTTT. This chain links TRBV11-2 with TRBJ2-3, with a tentative D call TRBD1 (5 bases). The germline gives CDR1 SGHAT, CDR2 FQNNGV. The CDR3 loop spans 13 amino acids. The whole variable domain, remainder taken from reference TRBV11-2 and TRBJ2-3, is EAGVAQSPRYKIIEKRQSVAFWCNPISGHATLYWYQQILGQGPKLLIQFQNNGVVDDSQLPKDRFSAERLKGVDSTLKIQPAKLEDSAVYLCASSLGPTDMQYFGPGTRLTVL.

The rearrangement joins TRBV20-1 to TRBJ2-1; 7 nucleotides match TRBD2. The length of the CDR3 is 15 residues. V was clipped by 2 bases and J by 5 bases; unmatched bases: 9. Germline CDR1 is DFQATT and CDR2 is SNEGSKA (reference sequence). The DNA for the CDR3 is TGCAGTGCTAGACCTGGAGCGGGGCACCACAATGAGCAGTTCTTC. The encoded protein is CSARPGAGHHNEQFF.

This clonotype was counted ten times or more. The CDR3 bases are TGTGCCACCAGTGGCCTAGGTGGGGCCGGACTAGCGGGGAATGAGCAGTTCTTC. Encoded protein: CATSGLGGAGLAGNEQFF. The chain links TRBV24-1 to TRBJ2-1; TRBD2 matches 12 bases. Trimming at V came to 5 bases and at J to 7 bases, leaving 14 bases not matched to a gene. From germline, CDR1 is KGHDR and CDR2 SFDVKD. There are 18 residues in the CDR3.

Only a few counts were recorded for this clonotype. The V and J genes are TRBV9 and TRBJ1-3; the D is unclear. Per germline, CDR1 SGDLS and CDR2 YYNGEE. This CDR3 is 15 amino acids long. Deletions cut 0 bases from V and 0 bases from J, with 7 bases between. Written as DNA, the CDR3 is TGTGCCAGCAGCGTAGGACTAAACTCTGGAAACACCATATATTTT. It translates to CASSVGLNSGNTIYF.

This clonotype was counted between two and nine times. This chain joins TRBV2 and TRBJ2-3; D is undetermined. This CDR3 has 13 amino acids. Trimming shortened V by 8 bases and J by 4 bases, and 13 bases separated the two germline ends. Germline CDR1 is SNHLY and CDR2 is FYNNEI. The chain's CDR3 is CASRGPYSDTQYF. The CDR3 region has the DNA TGTGCCAGCCGCGGCCCGTACTCAGATACGCAGTATTTT.

The table lists this clonotype with many counts. The genes are TRBV29-1 and TRBJ2-3; 7 bases are a match to TRBD1. V shed 7 bases and J 3 bases; nucleotides not matched to a gene: 4. Germline CDR1 reads SQVTM; CDR2 reads ANQGSEA. The CDR3 contains 12 residues. CDR3 residues: CSGQGRTDTQYF. The CDR3 region has the DNA TGCAGCGGACAGGGACGGACAGATACGCAGTATTTT.

This clonotype was detected ten times or more. The chain couples TRBV7-8 to TRBJ1-1, with D tentatively TRBD1 (5 bases). The CDR3 runs 13 residues. Trimming pared 2 bases from V and 3 bases from J, leaving 7 bases between. Per the germline V gene, CDR1 is SGHVS and CDR2 is FQNEAQ. As DNA, the CDR3 is TGTGCCAGCAGCTTAAGCAGGGACACTGAAGCTTTCTTT. As protein: CASSLSRDTEAFF.

This clonotype has a handful of counts. For the CDR3, the DNA is TGTGCCAGCAGCTTAGCGACAAGAACCTACGAGCAGTACTTC. It translates to CASSLATRTYEQYF. The chain employs TRBV7-2 and TRBJ2-7; D is unclear. CDR3 length: 14 residues. Germline V gene lookup returns CDR1 SGHTA and CDR2 FQGNSA. Deletions cut 0 bases from V and 2 bases from J, with 8 bases between.

The sample holds many counts of this clonotype. The chain combines TRBV4-1 with TRBJ2-1; 9 nucleotides agree with TRBD1. Per the germline V gene, CDR1 is MGHRA and CDR2 is YSYEKL. The CDR3 loop spans 17 amino acids. The J segment lost 4 bases and the V segment lost 6 bases, leaving 13 bases of the junction unmatched. The CDR3 DNA sequence: TGCGCCAGCAGTAGGGACAGGGACAGCGGACAATACAATGAGCAGTTCTTC. Translated, it gives CASSRDRDSGQYNEQFF.

This clonotype has only a few counts. The chain couples TRBV28 to TRBJ1-2; D unclear. This CDR3 comprises 13 residues. CDR1 and CDR2 from the germline V gene are MDHEN and SYDVKM. Trimming removed 1 base at V and 6 bases at J, with 9 bases between. DNA for the CDR3: TGTGCCAGCAGTTTATTCGCCGAAAATGGCTACACCTTC. It yields the protein CASSLFAENGYTF.

This rearrangement joins TRBV6-1 to TRBJ2-6; D is perhaps TRBD1 (6 bases). Germline CDR1 is MNHNS and CDR2 is SASEGT. V was clipped by 6 bases and J by 4 bases, with 13 bases between them. The CDR3 totals 15 residues. The CDR3, as DNA: TGTGCCAGCAGCCCTACAGGGTTGGGGGCCAACGTCCTGACTTTC. It is translated as CASSPTGLGANVLTF.